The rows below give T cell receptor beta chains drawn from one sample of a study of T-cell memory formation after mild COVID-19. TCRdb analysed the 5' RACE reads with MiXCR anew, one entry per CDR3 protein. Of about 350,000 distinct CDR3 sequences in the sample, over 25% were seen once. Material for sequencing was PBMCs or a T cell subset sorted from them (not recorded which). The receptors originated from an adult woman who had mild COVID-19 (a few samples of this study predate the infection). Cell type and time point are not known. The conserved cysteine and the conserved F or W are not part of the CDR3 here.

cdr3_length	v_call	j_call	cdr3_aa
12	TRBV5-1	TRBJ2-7	ASSLASGSYEQY
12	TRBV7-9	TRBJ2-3	ASSSTSRTDTQY
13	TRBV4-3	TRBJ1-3	ASSQDWPAGNTIY
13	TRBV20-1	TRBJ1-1	SASPRTGGRTEAF
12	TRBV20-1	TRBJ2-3	SAPYSRTTDTQY
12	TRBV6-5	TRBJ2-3	ASSRTYSTDTQY
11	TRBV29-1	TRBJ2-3	SVDRSYTDTQY
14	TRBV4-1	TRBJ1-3	ASSQSQGFSGNTIY
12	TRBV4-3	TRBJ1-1	ASSHQGENTEAF
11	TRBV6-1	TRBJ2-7	ASSEAETYEQY
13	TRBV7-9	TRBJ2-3	ASSTPTGGTDTQY
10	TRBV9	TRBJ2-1	ASSVTDTEQF
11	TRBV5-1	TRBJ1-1	ASSLWQPEEAF
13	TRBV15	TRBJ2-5	ATSSERTVQETQY
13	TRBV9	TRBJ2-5	ASSVGRGHQETQY
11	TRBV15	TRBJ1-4	ATSRGAGEKLF
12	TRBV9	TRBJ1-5	ASSVDGAGQPQH
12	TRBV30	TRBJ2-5	AWRKGLAGETQY
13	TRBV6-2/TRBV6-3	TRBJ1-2	ASRPHQGLSYGYT
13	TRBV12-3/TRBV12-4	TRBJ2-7	ASSSRTSGGYEQY
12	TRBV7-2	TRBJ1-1	ASSLRRTDYEAF
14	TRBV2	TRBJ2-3	ASSEGIAGGPDTQY
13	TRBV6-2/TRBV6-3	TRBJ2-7	ASSYRLAGSYEQY
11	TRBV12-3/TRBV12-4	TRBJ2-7	ASSTGTVYEQY